Sequencing of this T cell receptor (beta chain) was carried out in a study of cytomegalovirus exposure and HLA in healthy donors. With respect to this clone: Its cognate antigen is unknown.

Whole-study results and caveats: Later analysis indicated greater clonal expansion among HLA-associated TCR beta chains than among equally common other chains. Presence/absence analyses treated sequencing depth as roughly uniform across donors.

The CDR3 totals 10 residues. CDR1 and CDR2 (germline): GTSNPN, SVGIG (reference sequence). Trimming at V came to 2 bases and at J to 16 bases, leaving 5 bases not matched to a gene. The study ran its PCR with 60 Vbeta and 13 Jbeta primers. TCRdb's copy holds only in-frame clones and misses some; the assay was immunoSEQ multiplex PCR. The data hold around 200,000 clones, with 60% to 85% observed a single time. Sequenced sample: PBMCs. This chain links TRBV30 with TRBJ2-1; 7 nucleotides line up with TRBD2. The TCR originated in a male donor in good health and CMV-seronegative. CDR3 loop: CAWSTGLVFF. The CDR3 nucleotides read TGTGCCTGGAGTACAGGACTAGTCTTCTTC.